This entry describes one TCR beta chain. Germline CDR1 reads MNHEY; CDR2 reads SVGAGI. The CDR3 is 13 residues long. Trimming pared 9 bases from V and 4 bases from J, leaving 15 bases between. This specimen comes from a study of cytomegalovirus exposure and HLA in healthy donors. PCR employed 60 Vbeta and 13 Jbeta primers. This table comes from immunoSEQ multiplex PCR, and its TCRdb copy is limited to in-frame clones, with some not included. The sample has nearly 110,000 clones, 74% seen once; the top ten hold 12% to 15%. The sequence derives from a woman aged 40 to 50 in good health and CMV-seropositive. The sequenced sample was PBMCs. The chain recombines TRBV6-5 with TRBJ1-2; D is perhaps TRBD1 (5 bases). The CDR3 is CASYQGRIYGYTF. CDR3 DNA sequence: TGTGCCAGTTACCAGGGCCGCATCTATGGCTACACCTTC.